This T cell receptor beta chain was identified in a study of CD8 T cells in ankylosing spondylitis. 5'-RACE, quantitative and with molecular barcodes, yielded the TCR beta libraries. Via MiXCR, TCRdb re-called the 5' RACE reads, giving one row per CDR3 protein. Of 380,000 or so distinct CDR3 sequences in the sample, around 20% were seen once. The CDR3 runs to 13 residues. Trimming shortened V by 3 bases and J by 0 bases, and 6 bases separated the two germline ends. Sample: blood, either unsorted or a sorted T cell fraction (not recorded which). The sequence was collected from a male donor with ankylosing spondylitis or in good health (not recorded which). The chain links TRBV12-3 or TRBV12-4 to TRBJ2-7; no clear D gene. The chain's CDR3 is CASSFSYSYEQYF. The CDR3 DNA follows: TGTGCCAGCAGTTTTTCTTACTCCTACGAGCAGTACTTC.